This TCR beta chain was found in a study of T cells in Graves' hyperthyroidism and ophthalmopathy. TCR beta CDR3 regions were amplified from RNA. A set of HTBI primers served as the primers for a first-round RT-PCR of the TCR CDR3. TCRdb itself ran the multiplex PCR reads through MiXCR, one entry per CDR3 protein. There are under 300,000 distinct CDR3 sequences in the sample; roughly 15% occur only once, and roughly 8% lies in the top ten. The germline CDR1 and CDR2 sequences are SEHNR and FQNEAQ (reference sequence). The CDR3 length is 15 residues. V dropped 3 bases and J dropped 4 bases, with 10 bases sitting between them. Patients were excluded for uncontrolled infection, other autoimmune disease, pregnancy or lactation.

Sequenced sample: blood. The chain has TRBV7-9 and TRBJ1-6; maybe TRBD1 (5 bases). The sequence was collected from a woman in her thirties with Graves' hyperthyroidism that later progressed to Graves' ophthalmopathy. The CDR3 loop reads CASSFGGGYNSPLHF. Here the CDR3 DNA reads TGTGCCAGCAGCTTTGGGGGTGGGTATAATTCACCCCTCCACTTT.